This TCR beta chain was captured by sequencing in a study of CXCR4 blockade with PD-1 therapy in pancreatic cancer. Overall study findings and caveats: Frequent tumor clones were encoded by many distinct rearrangements, suggesting shared antigens.

V was shortened by 5 bases and J by 0 bases, with 8 bases between the two germline ends. This CDR3 spans 14 amino acids. CDR1 and CDR2 (germline): SGHVS, FNYEAQ. This clone qualifies as medium-sized. Its antigen is unidentified. Method: immunoSEQ multiplex PCR; TCRdb's copy keeps in-frame clones and lacks some. Of about 5,000 clones in the sample, around 62% are singletons; the top ten hold more than 13%. The TCR originated in a human donor with pancreatic ductal adenocarcinoma. The sample taken for sequencing was tumor tissue. The chain is built from TRBV7-6 and TRBJ1-3; no clear D gene. The CDR3 sequence: CASSKADSGNTIYF. CDR3 coding DNA: TGTGCCAGCAGCAAAGCTGACTCTGGAAACACCATATATTTT.